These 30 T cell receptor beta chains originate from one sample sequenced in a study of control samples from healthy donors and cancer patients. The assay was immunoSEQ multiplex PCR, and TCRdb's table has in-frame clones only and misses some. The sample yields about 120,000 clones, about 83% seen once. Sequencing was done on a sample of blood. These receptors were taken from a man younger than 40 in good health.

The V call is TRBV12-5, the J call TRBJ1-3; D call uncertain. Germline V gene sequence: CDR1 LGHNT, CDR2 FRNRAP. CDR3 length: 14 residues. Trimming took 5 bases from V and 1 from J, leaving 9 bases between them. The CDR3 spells CASGGPGSGNTIYF. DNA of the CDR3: TGTGCTAGTGGTGGACCAGGATCTGGAAACACCATATATTTT.

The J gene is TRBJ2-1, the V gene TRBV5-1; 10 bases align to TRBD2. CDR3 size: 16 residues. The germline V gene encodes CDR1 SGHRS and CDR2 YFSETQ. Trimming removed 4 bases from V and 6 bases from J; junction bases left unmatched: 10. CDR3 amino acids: CASSLMVAGGPNEQFF. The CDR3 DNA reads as TGCGCCAGCAGCCTGATGGTAGCGGGGGGTCCCAATGAGCAGTTCTTC.

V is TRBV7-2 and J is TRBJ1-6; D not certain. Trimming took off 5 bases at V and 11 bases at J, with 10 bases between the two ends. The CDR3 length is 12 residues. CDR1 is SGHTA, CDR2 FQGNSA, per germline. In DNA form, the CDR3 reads TGTGCCAGCAGCCGAGGGAATACACCCCTCCACTTT. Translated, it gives CASSRGNTPLHF. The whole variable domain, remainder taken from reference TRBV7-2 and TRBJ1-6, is GAGVSQSPSNKVTEKGKDVELRCDPISGHTALYWYRQSLGQGLEFLIYFQGNSAPDKSGLPSDRFSAERTGGSVSTLTIQRTQQEDSAVYLCASSRGNTPLHFGNGTRLTVT.

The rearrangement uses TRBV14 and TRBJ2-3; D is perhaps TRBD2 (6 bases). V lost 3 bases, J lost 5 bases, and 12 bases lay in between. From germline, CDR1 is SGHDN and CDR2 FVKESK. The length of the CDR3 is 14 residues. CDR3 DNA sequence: TGTGCCAGCAGCCAGCAGGGAGGTATAGATACGCAGTATTTT. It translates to CASSQQGGIDTQYF.

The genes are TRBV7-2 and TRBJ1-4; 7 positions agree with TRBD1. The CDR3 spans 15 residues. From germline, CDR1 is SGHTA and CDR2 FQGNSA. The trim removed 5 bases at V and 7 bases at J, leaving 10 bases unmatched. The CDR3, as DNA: TGTGCCAGCAGCCCGCCAGGGACAGTCAGTGAAAAACTGTTTTTT. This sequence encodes CASSPPGTVSEKLFF. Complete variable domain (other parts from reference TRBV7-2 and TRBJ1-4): GAGVSQSPSNKVTEKGKDVELRCDPISGHTALYWYRQSLGQGLEFLIYFQGNSAPDKSGLPSDRFSAERTGGSVSTLTIQRTQQEDSAVYLCASSPPGTVSEKLFFGSGTQLSVL.

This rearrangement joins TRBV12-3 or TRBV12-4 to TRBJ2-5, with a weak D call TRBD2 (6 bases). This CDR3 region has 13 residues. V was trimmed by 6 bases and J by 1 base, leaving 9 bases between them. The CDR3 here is CASSRGTQETQYF. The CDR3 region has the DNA TGTGCCAGCAGCCGCGGGACCCAAGAGACCCAGTACTTC.

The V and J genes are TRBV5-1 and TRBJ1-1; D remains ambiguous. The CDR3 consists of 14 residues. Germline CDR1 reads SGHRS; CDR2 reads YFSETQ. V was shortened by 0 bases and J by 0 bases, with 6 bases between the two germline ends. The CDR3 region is CASSLETMNTEAFF. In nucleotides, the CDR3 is TGCGCCAGCAGCTTGGAGACCATGAACACTGAAGCTTTCTTT.

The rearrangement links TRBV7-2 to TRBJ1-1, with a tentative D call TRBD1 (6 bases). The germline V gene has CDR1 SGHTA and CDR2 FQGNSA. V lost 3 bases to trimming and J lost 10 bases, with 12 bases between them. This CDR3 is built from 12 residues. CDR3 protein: CASSLDSSRAFF. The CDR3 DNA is TGTGCCAGCAGCTTGGACAGCTCGAGAGCTTTCTTT.

The CDR3 bases are TGTGCCAGCAGTCCGCTGACCTATGGCTACACCTTC. Protein sequence: CASSPLTYGYTF. V is TRBV28 and J is TRBJ1-2; no clear D. Germline V gene data show CDR1 as MDHEN and CDR2 as SYDVKM. Trimming shortened V by 5 bases and J by 4 bases, and 8 bases separated the two germline ends. The CDR3 totals 12 residues.

DNA for the CDR3: TGCGCCAGCAGTGAGTCGAGGTTAAGGGACTTATGGGGGAATCAGCCCCAGCATTTT. The encoded protein is CASSESRLRDLWGNQPQHF. This chain links TRBV10-2 with TRBJ1-5; D is perhaps TRBD1 (5 bases). CDR1 is WSHSY and CDR2 is SAAADI in the germline V gene. Trimming took off 0 bases at V and 4 bases at J, with 22 bases between the two ends. This CDR3 region has 19 residues.

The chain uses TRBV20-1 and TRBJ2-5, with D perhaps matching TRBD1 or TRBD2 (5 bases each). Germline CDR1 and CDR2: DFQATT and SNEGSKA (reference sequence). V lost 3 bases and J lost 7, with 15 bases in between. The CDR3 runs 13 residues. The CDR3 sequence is CSASPGAAATQYF. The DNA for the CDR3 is TGCAGTGCTAGTCCCGGGGCGGCGGCGACCCAGTACTTC.

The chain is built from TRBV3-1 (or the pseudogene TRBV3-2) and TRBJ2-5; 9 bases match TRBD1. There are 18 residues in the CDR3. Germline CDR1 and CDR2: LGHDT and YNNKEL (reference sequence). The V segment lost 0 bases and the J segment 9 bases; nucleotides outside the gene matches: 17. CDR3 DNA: TGTGCCAGCAGCCAAGAACGATACGGGACAGGGACCTTAGGGGCCCAGTACTTC. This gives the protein CASSQERYGTGTLGAQYF.

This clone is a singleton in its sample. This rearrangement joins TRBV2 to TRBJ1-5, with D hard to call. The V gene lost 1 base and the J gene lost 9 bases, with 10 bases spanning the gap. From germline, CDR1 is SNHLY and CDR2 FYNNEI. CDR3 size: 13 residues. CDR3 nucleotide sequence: TGTGCCAGCAGTGAAGGCACGGATGGGCCCCAGCATTTT. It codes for CASSEGTDGPQHF.

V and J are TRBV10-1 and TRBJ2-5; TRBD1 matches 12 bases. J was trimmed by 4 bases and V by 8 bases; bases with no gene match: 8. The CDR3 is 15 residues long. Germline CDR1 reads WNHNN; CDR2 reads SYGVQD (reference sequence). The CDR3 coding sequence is TGCGCCAGCGGAGACGGGACAGGGGGCCGAGAGACCCAGTACTTC. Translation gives CASGDGTGGRETQYF.

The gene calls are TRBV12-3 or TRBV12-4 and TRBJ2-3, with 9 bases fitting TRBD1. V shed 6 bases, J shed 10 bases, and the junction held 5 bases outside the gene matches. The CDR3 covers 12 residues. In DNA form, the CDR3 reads TGTGCCAGCAGCCCCGGACAGGGGCCGCAGTATTTT. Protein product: CASSPGQGPQYF.

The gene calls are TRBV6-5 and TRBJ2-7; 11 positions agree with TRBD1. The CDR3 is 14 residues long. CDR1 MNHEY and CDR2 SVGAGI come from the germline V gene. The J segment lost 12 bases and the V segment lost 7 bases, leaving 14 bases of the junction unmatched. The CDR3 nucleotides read TGTGCCAGCACCCATAATAGGGGACAGGGGGGGGCGTACGTC. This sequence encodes CASTHNRGQGGAYV.

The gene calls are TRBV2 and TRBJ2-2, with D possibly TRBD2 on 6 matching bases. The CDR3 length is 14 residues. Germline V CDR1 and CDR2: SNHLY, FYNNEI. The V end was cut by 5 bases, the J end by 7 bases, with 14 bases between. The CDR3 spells CASSYEGGVGELFF. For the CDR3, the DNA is TGTGCCAGCAGTTATGAGGGAGGTGTCGGGGAGCTGTTTTTT.

As DNA, the CDR3 is TGTGCCTGGTTAGTACTGGGGGGGAGCACTGAAGCTTTCTTT. Protein sequence: CAWLVLGGSTEAFF. The chain couples TRBV30 to TRBJ1-1, with D perhaps matching TRBD1 (5 bases). V was trimmed by 5 bases and J by 4 bases, leaving 17 bases between them. The CDR3 length is 14 residues. Germline V gene lookup returns CDR1 GTSNPN and CDR2 SVGIG (reference sequence).

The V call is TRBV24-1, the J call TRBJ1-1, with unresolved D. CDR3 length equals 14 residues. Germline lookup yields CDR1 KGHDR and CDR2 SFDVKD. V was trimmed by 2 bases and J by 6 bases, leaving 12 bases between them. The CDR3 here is CATSDSDKFSEAFF. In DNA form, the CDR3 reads TGTGCCACCAGTGATTCGGATAAGTTTTCTGAAGCTTTCTTT.

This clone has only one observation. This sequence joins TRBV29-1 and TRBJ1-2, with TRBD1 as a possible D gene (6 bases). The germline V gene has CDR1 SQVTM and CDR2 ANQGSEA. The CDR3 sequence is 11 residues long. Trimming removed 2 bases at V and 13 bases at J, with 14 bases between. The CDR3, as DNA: TGCAGCGTTGAACAGGGGATTGGGGGCACCTTC. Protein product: CSVEQGIGGTF.

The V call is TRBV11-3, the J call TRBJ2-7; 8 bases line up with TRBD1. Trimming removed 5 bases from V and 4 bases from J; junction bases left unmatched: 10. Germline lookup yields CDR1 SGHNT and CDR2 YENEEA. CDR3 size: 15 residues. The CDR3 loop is CASSPRGQGAYEQYF. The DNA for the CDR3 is TGTGCCAGCAGCCCCCGTGGGCAGGGGGCATACGAGCAGTACTTC.

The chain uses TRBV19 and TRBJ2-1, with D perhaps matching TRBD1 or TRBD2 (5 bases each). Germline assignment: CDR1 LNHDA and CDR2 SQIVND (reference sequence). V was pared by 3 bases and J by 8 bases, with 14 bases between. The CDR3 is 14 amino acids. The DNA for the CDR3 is TGTGCCAGTAGTATCGGGACGTCTCGGTATGAGCAGTTCTTC. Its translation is CASSIGTSRYEQFF. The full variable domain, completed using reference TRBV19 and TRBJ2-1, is DGGITQSPKYLFRKEGQNVTLSCEQNLNHDAMYWYRQDPGQGLRLIYYSQIVNDFQKGDIAEGYSVSREKKESFPLTVTSAQKNPTAFYLCASSIGTSRYEQFFGPGTRLTVL.

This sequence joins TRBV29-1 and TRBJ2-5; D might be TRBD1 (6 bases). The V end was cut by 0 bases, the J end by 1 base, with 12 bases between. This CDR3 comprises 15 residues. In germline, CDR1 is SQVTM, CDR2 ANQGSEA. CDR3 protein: CSVEDRGGPQETQYF. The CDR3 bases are TGCAGCGTTGAAGATCGAGGGGGACCCCAAGAGACCCAGTACTTC.

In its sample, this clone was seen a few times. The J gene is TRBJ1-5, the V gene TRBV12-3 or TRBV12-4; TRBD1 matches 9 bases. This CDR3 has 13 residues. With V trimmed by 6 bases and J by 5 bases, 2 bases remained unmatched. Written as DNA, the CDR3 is TGTGCCAGCAGCCGGACAGGGGATCAGCCCCAGCATTTT. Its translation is CASSRTGDQPQHF.

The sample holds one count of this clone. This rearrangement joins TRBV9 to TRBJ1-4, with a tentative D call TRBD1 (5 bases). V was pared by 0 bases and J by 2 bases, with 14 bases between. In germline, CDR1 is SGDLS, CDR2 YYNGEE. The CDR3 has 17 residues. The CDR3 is CASSVDVSGLTNEKLFF. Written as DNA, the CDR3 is TGTGCCAGCAGCGTAGACGTTTCGGGGCTGACTAATGAAAAACTGTTTTTT.

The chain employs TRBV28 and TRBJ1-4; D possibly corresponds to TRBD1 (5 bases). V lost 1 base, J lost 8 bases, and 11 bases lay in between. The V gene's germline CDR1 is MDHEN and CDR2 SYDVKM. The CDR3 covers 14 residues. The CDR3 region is CASSLSGLREKLFF. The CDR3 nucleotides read TGTGCCAGCAGTTTATCAGGGCTCCGGGAAAAACTGTTTTTT.

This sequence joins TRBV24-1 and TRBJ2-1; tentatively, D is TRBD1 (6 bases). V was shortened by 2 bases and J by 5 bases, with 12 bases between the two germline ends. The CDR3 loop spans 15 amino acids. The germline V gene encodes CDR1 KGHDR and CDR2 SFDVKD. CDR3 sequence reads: CATSDSIRTDNEQFF. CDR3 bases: TGTGCCACCAGTGATTCAATCCGGACAGACAATGAGCAGTTCTTC.

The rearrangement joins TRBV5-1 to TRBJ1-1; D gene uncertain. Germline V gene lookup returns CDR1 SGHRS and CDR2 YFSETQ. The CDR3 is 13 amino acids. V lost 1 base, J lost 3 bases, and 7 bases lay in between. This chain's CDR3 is CASSLIGDTEAFF. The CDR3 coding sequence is TGCGCCAGCAGCTTGATCGGGGACACTGAAGCTTTCTTT. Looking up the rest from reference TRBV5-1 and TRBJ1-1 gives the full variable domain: KAGVTQTPRYLIKTRGQQVTLSCSPISGHRSVSWYQQTPGQGLQFLFEYFSETQRNKGNFPGRFSGRQFSNSRSEMNVSTLELGDSALYLCASSLIGDTEAFFGQGTRLTVV.

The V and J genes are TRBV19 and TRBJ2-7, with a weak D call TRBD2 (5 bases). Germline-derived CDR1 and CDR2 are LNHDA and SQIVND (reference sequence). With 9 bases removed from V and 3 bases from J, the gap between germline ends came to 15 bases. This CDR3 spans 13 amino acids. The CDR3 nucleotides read TGTGCCAGCCACACCCGGACTCTCTACGAGCAGTACGTC. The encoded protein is CASHTRTLYEQYV.

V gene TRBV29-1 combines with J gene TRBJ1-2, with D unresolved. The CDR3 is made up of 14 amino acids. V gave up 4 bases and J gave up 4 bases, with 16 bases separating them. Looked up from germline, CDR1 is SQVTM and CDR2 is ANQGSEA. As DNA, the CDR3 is TGCAGCGTTGGGATCCCCGGGATCCTCTATGGCTACACCTTC. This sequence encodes CSVGIPGILYGYTF.